This T cell receptor beta chain was sequenced during a study of cytomegalovirus exposure and HLA in healthy donors. Findings of the study overall: In a later analysis, CMV-associated beta chains were mostly HLA-associated, it appeared. A list of about 180 TCR beta chains associated with cytomegalovirus was given.

60 Vbeta and 13 Jbeta primers were used in PCR. TCRdb's table, derived via immunoSEQ multiplex PCR, lists solely in-frame clones and lacks some. The table has roughly 230,000 clones, about 93% seen once; the top ten hold about 1.7%. Regarding this clone: The target antigen is unknown.

Trimming took off 2 bases at V and 2 bases at J, with 14 bases between the two ends. Germline V gene sequence: CDR1 GTSNPN, CDR2 SVGIG (reference sequence). The CDR3 covers 15 residues. This TCR came from a girl aged 2 to 9 in good health and CMV-seronegative. Sequencing was performed on PBMCs. This chain connects TRBV30 to TRBJ2-3; D remains unclear. This CDR3 reads CAWSYNGHPTDTQYF. DNA of the CDR3: TGTGCCTGGAGTTATAATGGGCACCCCACAGATACGCAGTATTTT.